The 30 T cell receptor beta chains presented below share a single source sample, sequenced in a study of blood T cell repertoires in COVID-19. The repertoire was sequenced with immunoSEQ multiplex PCR; TCRdb's copy has only in-frame clones and lacks some. The data show about 130,000 clones, with less than 85% seen just once and 12% held by the top ten. The source material was peripheral blood. Receptor source: a woman aged 55-70 years with acute or convalescent COVID-19.

The chain has TRBV4-1 and TRBJ1-1; D ambiguous. Germline V gene lookup returns CDR1 MGHRA and CDR2 YSYEKL. V gave up 4 bases and J gave up 8 bases, with 17 bases separating them. The CDR3 length is 14 residues. CDR3 nucleotide sequence: TGCGCCAGCAGCCTTGGGCGAGGGATGGGAGAAGCTTTCTTT. Translated: CASSLGRGMGEAFF.

The V and J genes are TRBV29-1 and TRBJ2-1; a possible D gene is TRBD1 (6 bases). This CDR3 region has 14 residues. Germline V gene lookup returns CDR1 SQVTM and CDR2 ANQGSEA. Trimming took 6 bases from V and 6 from J, leaving 18 bases between them. In DNA form, the CDR3 reads TGCAGCGTCGTATGGGTTGGGGGCGGCAATGAGCAGTTCTTC. Translating it yields CSVVWVGGGNEQFF.

In its sample, this clone was seen once. This rearrangement joins TRBV19 to TRBJ1-2, with 9 bases fitting TRBD1. Germline trimming cut 3 bases from V and 4 bases from J; bases unmatched to any gene: 6. The germline gives CDR1 LNHDA, CDR2 SQIVND (reference sequence). The CDR3 is made up of 15 amino acids. The CDR3 here is CASSMNRDRAYGYTF. For the CDR3, the DNA is TGTGCCAGTAGTATGAACCGGGACAGGGCCTATGGCTACACCTTC.

This rearrangement joins TRBV5-4 to TRBJ2-2; 7 positions match TRBD2. CDR1 is SGHNT, CDR2 YYREEE, per germline (reference sequence). V gave up 2 bases and J gave up 4 bases; unmatched junction bases: 5. This CDR3 has 15 amino acids. The CDR3 DNA sequence: TGTGCCAGCAGCTTCTTCTGGGGGGGCACCGGGGAGCTGTTTTTT. Residues: CASSFFWGGTGELFF.

The rearrangement links TRBV14 to TRBJ2-7; perhaps TRBD2 as D (6 bases). CDR1 is SGHDN and CDR2 is FVKESK in the germline V gene. The CDR3 has 16 residues. V dropped 6 bases and J dropped 3 bases, with 21 bases sitting between them. The CDR3, as DNA: TGTGCCAGCAGACGGTCGGACTCGGGAGCCCTCTACGAGCAGTACGTC. Translated, it gives CASRRSDSGALYEQYV.

CDR3: CASSYTGQRSNQPQHF. CDR3 DNA: TGTGCCAGCAGTTACACTGGACAGAGGAGCAATCAGCCCCAGCATTTT. The rearrangement joins TRBV6-6 to TRBJ1-5; possibly TRBD1 for D (6 bases). This CDR3 is built from 16 residues. Germline CDR1 MNHNY, CDR2 SVGAGI (reference sequence). V gave up 2 bases and J gave up 1 base, with 12 bases separating them.

This rearrangement joins TRBV7-9 to TRBJ1-5; TRBD1 matches 10 bases. The germline V gene has CDR1 SEHNR and CDR2 FQNEAQ (reference sequence). CDR3 size: 15 residues. Trimming at V came to 3 bases and at J to 7 bases, leaving 6 bases not matched to a gene. CDR3 coding DNA: TGTGCCAGCAGCTTGAACGGACAGGGGGACCAGCCCCAGCATTTT. Its translation is CASSLNGQGDQPQHF.

The CDR3 coding sequence is TGTGCCAGCAGCCAAGCCCCCCCGGGGAGTGATGGCTACACCTTC. Translation: CASSQAPPGSDGYTF. The chain recombines TRBV3-1 (or the pseudogene TRBV3-2) with TRBJ1-2; D not resolved. This CDR3 contains 15 residues. Germline V lookup: CDR1 LGHDT, CDR2 YNNKEL (reference sequence). V shed 1 base and J shed 6 bases, with 15 bases lying between them.

V is TRBV28 and J is TRBJ1-1, with D possibly TRBD1 on 5 matching bases. This CDR3 comprises 14 residues. Germline CDR1 reads MDHEN; CDR2 reads SYDVKM. The V gene lost 6 bases and the J gene lost 1 base, with 12 bases spanning the gap. The CDR3 spells CASRGGVRNTEAFF. For the CDR3, the DNA is TGTGCCAGCAGGGGAGGGGTGAGGAACACTGAAGCTTTCTTT. Drawing the rest from reference TRBV28 and TRBJ1-1, the complete variable domain is DVKVTQSSRYLVKRTGEKVFLECVQDMDHENMFWYRQDPGLGLRLIYFSYDVKMKEKGDIPEGYSVSREKKERFSLILESASTNQTSMYLCASRGGVRNTEAFFGQGTRLTVV.

The rearrangement links TRBV15 to TRBJ1-2; tentative D call: TRBD1 (6 bases). The germline V gene encodes CDR1 LNHNV and CDR2 YYDKDF (reference sequence). The V gene lost 5 bases and the J gene lost 1 base, with 11 bases spanning the gap. The CDR3 loop spans 14 amino acids. CDR3 bases: TGTGCCACCAGCGCTGGGGGCCTTAACTATGGCTACACCTTC. Its translation: CATSAGGLNYGYTF.

In its sample, this clone was seen once. The chain links TRBV30 to TRBJ1-1, with no clear D. This CDR3 contains 13 residues. V shed 5 bases and J shed 7 bases, with 17 bases lying between them. The germline CDR1 and CDR2 sequences are GTSNPN and SVGIG (reference sequence). The CDR3 is CAWDRLLSDEAFF. The CDR3 nucleotides read TGTGCCTGGGACCGACTCCTCTCGGATGAAGCTTTCTTT.

The chain uses TRBV10-3 and TRBJ1-2, with 7 bases identical to TRBD1. Germline CDR1 is ENHRY and CDR2 is SYGVKD. CDR3 length: 18 amino acids. J gave up 0 bases and V 0 bases, and 10 bases lay outside the gene matches. The CDR3 DNA reads as TGTGCCATCAGTGAGTCCCTAACCGGGACAGTTGCTAACTATGGCTACACCTTC. Amino acids: CAISESLTGTVANYGYTF.

This clone was found once. V usage is TRBV19 and J usage is TRBJ2-2; 12 positions match TRBD1. V was clipped by 3 bases and J by 4 bases; unmatched bases: 3. The CDR3 length is 16 residues. The germline CDR1 and CDR2 sequences are LNHDA and SQIVND (reference sequence). The CDR3 DNA sequence: TGTGCCAGTAGTATTGGGACAGGGGGCTCCACCGGGGAGCTGTTTTTT. It encodes CASSIGTGGSTGELFF.

The table lists this clone with a count of one. The chain links TRBV18 to TRBJ2-6; D perhaps matches TRBD1 (5 bases). There are 15 residues in the CDR3. V was shortened by 7 bases and J by 0 bases, with 10 bases between the two germline ends. Germline assignment: CDR1 KGHSH and CDR2 LQKENI. This CDR3 is CASLLDTSGANVLTF. DNA for the CDR3: TGTGCCAGCTTGCTGGACACCTCTGGGGCCAACGTCCTGACTTTC.

The V and J genes are TRBV7-2 and TRBJ1-2, with a tentative D call TRBD1 (5 bases). Trimming took off 5 bases at V and 4 bases at J, with 20 bases between the two ends. CDR1 and CDR2 (germline): SGHTA, FQGNSA. The CDR3 has 16 amino acids. The CDR3 here is CASSQRSGGTPYGYTF. The CDR3 coding sequence is TGTGCCAGCAGCCAACGCTCAGGCGGGACTCCCTATGGCTACACCTTC.

The rearrangement uses TRBV19 and TRBJ1-1; 7 nucleotides align to TRBD1. The germline CDR1 and CDR2 sequences are LNHDA and SQIVND (reference sequence). The CDR3 runs 15 residues. The V gene end was trimmed by 4 bases and the J gene end by 4 bases; junction bases not matched to a gene: 9. The CDR3 region is CASSRGDRVGTEAFF. The CDR3 nucleotides are TGTGCCAGTAGTAGGGGTGACAGGGTCGGCACTGAAGCTTTCTTT.

The chain links TRBV6-5 to TRBJ1-2; 9 positions agree with TRBD1. Germline-derived CDR1 and CDR2 are MNHEY and SVGAGI. The CDR3 runs 13 residues. The V gene end was trimmed by 7 bases and the J gene end by 6 bases; junction bases not matched to a gene: 6. CDR3 DNA sequence: TGTGCCAGCACAATGGGACAGGGAGATGGCTACACCTTC. This encodes CASTMGQGDGYTF.

The chain uses TRBV11-2 and TRBJ2-5; D might be TRBD1 (5 bases). The CDR3 is 13 amino acids. CDR1 is SGHAT and CDR2 is FQNNGV in the germline V gene. Trimming left V 2 bases short and J 4 bases short, with 8 bases between. DNA for the CDR3: TGTGCCAGCAGCTTATCAGGGCTAGAGACCCAGTACTTC. Protein: CASSLSGLETQYF. The variable domain in full, completed from reference TRBV11-2 and TRBJ2-5, reads EAGVAQSPRYKIIEKRQSVAFWCNPISGHATLYWYQQILGQGPKLLIQFQNNGVVDDSQLPKDRFSAERLKGVDSTLKIQPAKLEDSAVYLCASSLSGLETQYFGPGTRLLVL.

V usage is TRBV19 and J usage is TRBJ2-5; 7 bases line up with TRBD1. The CDR3 totals 15 residues. CDR1 and CDR2 (germline): LNHDA, SQIVND (reference sequence). J was trimmed by 2 bases and V by 4 bases; bases with no gene match: 7. The CDR3 sequence: CASSTLTGSQETQYF. CDR3 bases: TGTGCCAGTAGTACCTTGACAGGGAGTCAAGAGACCCAGTACTTC. Full variable domain (remainder filled in from reference TRBV19 and TRBJ2-5): DGGITQSPKYLFRKEGQNVTLSCEQNLNHDAMYWYRQDPGQGLRLIYYSQIVNDFQKGDIAEGYSVSREKKESFPLTVTSAQKNPTAFYLCASSTLTGSQETQYFGPGTRLLVL.

The chain recombines TRBV3-1 (or the pseudogene TRBV3-2) with TRBJ2-1; no firm D call. This CDR3 spans 17 amino acids. The V end lost 0 bases, the J end lost 2 bases, and 14 bases lay between the germline ends. Per the germline V gene, CDR1 is LGHDT and CDR2 is YNNKEL (reference sequence). CDR3 nucleotide sequence: TGTGCCAGCAGCCAAGATATGAGCGCGTACACCTACAATGAGCAGTTCTTC. It translates to CASSQDMSAYTYNEQFF.

The chain couples TRBV24-1 to TRBJ1-5; 9 bases line up with TRBD1. Germline CDR1 is KGHDR and CDR2 is SFDVKD. V trimming: 2 bases; J trimming: 7 bases; junction bases outside the gene matches: 11. The CDR3 is 17 amino acids. CDR3 coding DNA: TGTGCCACCAGTGATTCCGTTCGGGGACAGGGTATACAGCCCCAGCATTTT. Its translation is CATSDSVRGQGIQPQHF.

The CDR3 DNA reads TGTGCCAGCAGCCGTCGGACATCTGACGGTGGCTACACCTTC. The encoded protein is CASSRRTSDGGYTF. The rearrangement uses TRBV14 and TRBJ1-2; possible D gene TRBD1, 5 bases. V shed 4 bases and J shed 7 bases, with 16 bases lying between them. Per the germline V gene, CDR1 is SGHDN and CDR2 is FVKESK. The CDR3 spans 14 residues.

The chain is built from TRBV5-6 and TRBJ1-2; 8 positions match TRBD1. V trimming: 3 bases; J trimming: 5 bases; junction bases outside the gene matches: 6. Germline V gene sequence: CDR1 SGHDT, CDR2 YYEEEE. This CDR3 contains 14 residues. The CDR3 loop reads CASSSDRGRYGYTF. CDR3 nucleotides: TGTGCCAGCAGCTCCGACAGGGGAAGGTATGGCTACACCTTC.

The chain employs TRBV5-1 and TRBJ2-5, with D perhaps matching TRBD2 (6 bases). Germline lookup yields CDR1 SGHRS and CDR2 YFSETQ. The CDR3 has 14 amino acids. The V end lost 2 bases, the J end lost 2 bases, and 10 bases lay between the germline ends. This chain's CDR3 is CASSLGTSQETQYF. Here the CDR3 DNA reads TGCGCCAGCAGCTTAGGGACTTCACAAGAGACCCAGTACTTC.

This chain links TRBV7-9 with TRBJ1-2; 9 bases are shared with TRBD1. Losses at the gene ends were 0 bases for V and 5 bases for J; bases not matched to a gene: 7. The CDR3 contains 16 residues. CDR1 and CDR2 (germline): SEHNR, FQNEAQ (reference sequence). CDR3 in amino acids: CASSLAPQGARYGYTF. For the CDR3, the DNA is TGTGCCAGCAGCTTAGCGCCACAGGGGGCAAGATATGGCTACACCTTC.

The genes are TRBV27 and TRBJ1-1; D call uncertain. The CDR3 loop spans 13 amino acids. The germline V and J ends were trimmed by 6 bases and 2 bases, with 10 bases remaining between them. Germline-derived CDR1 and CDR2 are MNHEY and SMNVEV (reference sequence). CDR3 sequence: CASSEGSNTEAFF. For the CDR3, the DNA is TGTGCCAGCAGCGAGGGCTCAAACACTGAAGCTTTCTTT.

As concerns this clone: A read error is possible here, since a much larger clone lies one base away. The rearrangement uses TRBV5-1 and TRBJ2-1; 7 bases map to TRBD1. J lost 0 bases, V lost 2 bases, and 2 bases had no gene match. The germline V gene encodes CDR1 SGHRS and CDR2 YFSETQ. The CDR3 length is 15 residues. In nucleotides, the CDR3 is TGCGCCAGCAGCTTACAGGGGAGCTCCTACAATGAGCAGTTCTTC. Translated, it gives CASSLQGSSYNEQFF.

The V gene is TRBV24-1, the J gene TRBJ2-3, with a possible D match to TRBD1 (6 bases). CDR1 KGHDR and CDR2 SFDVKD come from the germline V gene. V was shortened by 4 bases and J by 6 bases, with 10 bases between the two germline ends. The CDR3 runs 13 residues. CDR3 loop: CATSEDSFDTQYF. CDR3 in DNA: TGTGCCACCAGTGAGGACAGTTTTGATACGCAGTATTTT.

The rearrangement uses TRBV12-3 or TRBV12-4 and TRBJ2-2; D not certain. CDR3 length: 12 amino acids. V was cut by 5 bases and J by 4 bases, with 5 bases left in between. CDR3 sequence reads: CASSEVTGELFF. In DNA, the CDR3 is TGTGCCAGCAGTGAGGTCACCGGGGAGCTGTTTTTT.

Worth noting for this clone: One junction end does not reproduce the germline sequence, and a read error may be involved. The chain recombines TRBV24-1 with TRBJ1-2; 9 bases align to TRBD1. The CDR3 loop spans 15 amino acids. Germline lookup yields CDR1 KGHDR and CDR2 SFDVKD. The DNA of the CDR3 is TGTGCCACCAGTGATTTACTCCGGGACAGGGCTCCTGGATACTTC. Amino acids: CATSDLLRDRAPGYF.